Here is one T cell receptor beta chain with its context. There is no known antigen for this receptor. There are no base qualities to consult, and no much larger clone falls within one base. The library was produced with 5' RACE. These reads were obtained on an Illumina HiSeq 2500. A second PCR of 7 to 11 cycles was run with a J-beta primer mix and a sample-barcoded 5' primer. Each TCR beta cDNA molecule received a unique molecular identifier from a template-switch 5' adaptor carrying 12 random nucleotides. Each sample yielded at least 2.5 million CDR3-containing paired-end reads. First-strand cDNA was synthesized from all RNA with the Mint cDNA synthesis kit, primed by a TRBC-specific oligonucleotide. Following uracil-DNA glycosylase treatment, all cDNA underwent a first 18-cycle PCR with the universal primers M1SS and BC2_uni_R. The authors' pipeline ran thus. For normalization, 1 million high-quality reads, each with a distinct molecular identifier, were randomly selected from each sample. Reads sharing molecular identifiers were discarded rather than binned into consensus sequences. MiTCR, with a Q25 quality threshold and the strictest error-elimination algorithm, was used for CDR3 identification, clonotype clustering and error correction. Lower-bound total TCR beta diversity was estimated with a nonparametric unseen species model using Euler transformation. TCRdb reprocessing: public reads trimmed at Q25 with fastp, clones called with MiXCR, in-frame beta chains kept. Each CDR3 protein appears once, grouped with its most common genes and DNA. None of the V and J calls come from the authors' own analysis; TCRdb made them. Counted in this sample were 550,000 to 750,000 distinct CDR3 sequences; 21% of them appeared once. The top ten clones comprise about 3.6% of the sample.

V is cut back by 2 bases and J by 4 bases, with 3 bases in the junction unmatched. Including the terminal cysteine and phenylalanine, the CDR3 comprises 14 residues. Only the CDR3 portion is preserved as DNA: 42 bases, with reading frame beginning at the first base. CDR1 and CDR2 are read off the germline V gene as MNHEY and SVGAGI. The sample originates from a study of blood T cells in healthy people across ages (dated by TCRdb to 2013 to 2016). For the study in its entirety: In model experiments, roughly one uniquely barcoded TCR beta cDNA molecule per two T cells was captured by template switching. Age-related changes in TCR beta repertoire diversity were measured in the study by deep sequencing normalized with unique cDNA molecular identifiers. The donors were divided into four age groups: young (average around 16 years), middle-aged (almost 40), aged (approximately 59) and long-lived (82). To avoid experimental bias, donors of different ages were distributed randomly across sequencing lanes. The study analyzed two additional independent replicas of 1 million unique cDNA reads from the same blood draw for two donors, one aged 18 to 30 and one aged 80 or older. Broad study findings and their caveats: Estimates of total diversity based on one million sequenced T cells were considered lower bounds and underestimates. Because the CMV infection status of the donors was unknown, age-related changes in expanded clonotypes may potentially have been confounded. Conclusive comparison of naive and antigen-experienced compartments was prevented by the profiling of bulk unsorted PBMCs. Observed TCR beta diversity correlated strongly with the percentage of naive T cells measured by flow cytometry. As age increased, observed TCR beta diversity per million T cells dropped in a roughly linear way, and a significant reduction was already evident by age 40. Compared with the aged group, the long-lived group had more naive CD4+ T cells, fewer expanded clones and increased TCR diversity, a pattern suggesting age selection.

Systemically healthy Caucasian individuals from Russia, 39 in total and aged about 6 to 90 years, were included as donors. Each donor gave approximately 9.3 milliliters of peripheral blood, collected into EDTA-treated Vacutainer tubes. Ficoll-Paque density-gradient centrifugation was used to isolate PBMCs, with at least 6 million per sample. Total RNA, at least 5 micrograms per sample, was extracted from PBMCs with Trizol reagent. For every donor, flow cytometry on a PBMC aliquot measured the percentage of naive CD45RAhigh/CD27high T cells. The sequenced material came from blood. The TCR comes from a man in his 70s in good health. The rearrangement joined TRBV6-5 to TRBJ1-2; TRBD1 matches 8 bases in the middle. The CDR3 reads CASSYLGQAYGYTF. The DNA is as follows: TGTGCCAGCAGTTACCTGGGACAGGCCTATGGCTACACCTTC.